This TCR beta chain was recorded in a study of T cells after posttransplantation cyclophosphamide. Study findings and constraints: Skin or GI-infiltrating T cells shared few TRB sequences with blood. Donor-recipient repertoire similarity was low at 1-2 months, rising over year one.

Cells defined as naive were viable CD3+CD4+ or CD3+CD8+ and CCR7+CD45RA+CD45RO-CD95-CD27+CD28+. This related bone marrow graft donor gave peripheral blood on the day of marrow donation. Germline lookup yields CDR1 SNHLY and CDR2 FYNNEI. V shed 1 base and J shed 6 bases, with 14 bases lying between them. The CDR3 length is 15 residues. Details on this clone: As yet, its antigen is unknown.

Produced via immunoSEQ multiplex PCR; TCRdb's table is partial and in-frame only. The repertoire holds about 32,000 clones, with roughly 91% as singletons. The sample was naive CD4+ T cells sorted from blood. V is TRBV2 and J is TRBJ2-3, with D maybe TRBD2 (5 bases). The receptor comes from a man aged 30 to 45 in good health and a related stem cell transplant donor. CDR3 amino acids: CASSEDTGGWDTQYF. The CDR3 DNA follows: TGTGCCAGCAGTGAAGATACTGGAGGTTGGGATACGCAGTATTTT.